Following are 10 T cell receptor beta chains from one sample sequenced in a study of shared clonotypes between healthy human individuals. Clones were sequenced by immunoSEQ multiplex PCR, and TCRdb holds only the in-frame ones, with some missing. The sample holds around 1.1 million clones, approximately 77% seen once. The sample was memory CD4+ T cells from PBMCs. Indicated subset: CD45RA-negative fraction. These TCRs come from a man in his late teens or twenties in good health. Some clones in this sample may be carry-over from other donors' samples.

The chain combines TRBV5-4 with TRBJ2-7; TRBD2 aligns across 11 bases. The V segment lost 3 bases and the J segment 4 bases; nucleotides outside the gene matches: 6. CDR3 length: 15 amino acids. CDR1 SGHNT and CDR2 YYREEE come from the germline V gene (reference sequence). This CDR3 is CASSSDTSGRYEQYF. Here the CDR3 DNA reads TGTGCCAGCAGCTCAGACACTAGCGGGAGATACGAGCAGTACTTC.

The chain recombines TRBV28 with TRBJ1-5; D gene unclear. This CDR3 has 14 residues. CDR1 is MDHEN, CDR2 SYDVKM, per germline. V was trimmed by 2 bases and J by 4 bases, leaving 9 bases between them. DNA of the CDR3: TGTGCCAGCAGTTTACGTCCTGGAAATCAGCCCCAGCATTTT. This sequence encodes CASSLRPGNQPQHF.

The chain uses TRBV2 and TRBJ2-3; 7 positions agree with TRBD1. CDR3 size: 13 residues. V trimming: 9 bases; J trimming: 6 bases; junction bases outside the gene matches: 9. Germline values: CDR1 SNHLY, CDR2 FYNNEI. The CDR3: CASSGQLDDTQYF. The CDR3 region has the DNA TGTGCCAGTTCGGGACAGTTAGACGATACGCAGTATTTT.

This chain links TRBV6-5 with TRBJ1-1, with D possibly matching TRBD1 (6 bases). CDR3 size: 14 residues. Germline CDR1 reads MNHEY; CDR2 reads SVGAGI. The V gene lost 2 bases and the J gene lost 5 bases, with 12 bases spanning the gap. The CDR3 region has the DNA TGTGCCAGCAGTTACCCGAGCGGACAGACTGAAGCTTTCTTT. Protein: CASSYPSGQTEAFF.

This chain uses TRBV9 with TRBJ2-1; D uncertain. The V end was cut by 0 bases, the J end by 2 bases, with 9 bases between. From germline, CDR1 is SGDLS and CDR2 YYNGEE. The CDR3 sequence is 15 residues long. The CDR3 DNA sequence: TGTGCCAGCAGCGTAGAGCTCAGGCCCTACAATGAGCAGTTCTTC. Amino acids: CASSVELRPYNEQFF.

The V and J genes are TRBV2 and TRBJ2-1, with a tentative D call TRBD2 (5 bases). CDR1 SNHLY and CDR2 FYNNEI come from the germline V gene. V lost 5 bases and J 10 bases, leaving 9 bases between the germline ends. The CDR3 runs to 11 residues. The CDR3 sequence: CASSIEREQFF. The DNA of the CDR3 is TGTGCCAGCAGTATAGAGCGGGAGCAGTTCTTC.

The chain couples TRBV5-1 to TRBJ2-7, with D unresolved. V lost 0 bases and J lost 3, with 13 bases in between. Germline V gene data show CDR1 as SGHRS and CDR2 as YFSETQ. CDR3 length: 15 residues. The CDR3 spells CASSLEAGAVYEQYF. As DNA, the CDR3 is TGCGCCAGCAGCTTGGAGGCAGGAGCAGTCTACGAGCAGTACTTC. Full variable domain (rest looked up from reference TRBV5-1 and TRBJ2-7): KAGVTQTPRYLIKTRGQQVTLSCSPISGHRSVSWYQQTPGQGLQFLFEYFSETQRNKGNFPGRFSGRQFSNSRSEMNVSTLELGDSALYLCASSLEAGAVYEQYFGPGTRLTVT.

A few counts support this clone. The V and J genes are TRBV21-1 and TRBJ2-7; the table gives TRBD2 as D, unverified against the DNA. TRBV21-1 is termed a pseudogene. CDR3 length equals 16 residues. The CDR3 DNA reads TGTGCCAGCAGCAAAGGGGATAGCGGGAGGGAGTACGAGCAGTACTTC. This sequence encodes CASSKGDSGREYEQYF.

A few counts support this clone. The chain couples TRBV2 to TRBJ1-5; 10 nucleotides line up with TRBD1. The germline CDR1 and CDR2 sequences are SNHLY and FYNNEI. Trimming cost V 5 bases and J 5 bases; bases outside gene matches: 15. This CDR3 region has 18 residues. The CDR3 is CASSPPFGTGDWDQPQHF. The CDR3 DNA sequence: TGTGCCAGCAGTCCCCCTTTCGGGACAGGGGACTGGGATCAGCCCCAGCATTTT.

In its sample, this clone was seen a few times. The rearrangement uses TRBV11-2 and TRBJ2-1; either TRBD1 or TRBD2 may fit D (5 bases each). CDR3 length: 15 residues. Trimming left V 5 bases short and J 4 bases short, with 15 bases between. The V gene's germline CDR1 is SGHAT and CDR2 FQNNGV. In DNA form, the CDR3 reads TGTGCCAGCAGCCTGGGACCGCCGGCTTACAATGAGCAGTTCTTC. Protein product: CASSLGPPAYNEQFF.